This TCR beta chain is drawn from a study of T-cell memory formation after mild COVID-19 (dated by TCRdb to about 2021). Broadly, across the study: TCR sequence clusters from the two donors were found to be largely donor specific. In two donors, T-cell clones that expanded and contracted after mild COVID-19 were tracked by sequencing TCRalpha and TCRbeta repertoires over time. The cohort was made up of two young adult volunteers, one female and one male, who were previously healthy.

Study-level results and caveats: The second-wave clones that peaked on day 37 were not confirmed to be SARS-CoV-2 specific. Clones that contracted from day 15 to 85 showed balanced CD4/CD8 phenotypes, whereas a second wave of clones that expanded from day 15 to 37 leaned towards CD4+. Contracting CD4+ clones appeared mostly in the CM and EM memory subsets, whereas CD8+ clones were enriched in EMRA. Some responding clones were detected in pre-infection memory, which suggested that pre-existing cross-reactive memory T cells had joined the SARS-CoV-2 response. The study covered only a couple of mild cases, and larger cohorts including severe cases with pre-infection samples were considered necessary.

Instrument on record: Illumina NovaSeq 6000. TCRalpha and TCRbeta cDNA libraries were constructed by 5'RACE with constant-segment primers, with sample barcodes and unique molecular identifiers being introduced. RNA was extracted from every sample with Trizol reagent. The libraries were amplified in two PCR steps, and the second step added a second sample barcode and Illumina TruSeq adapters. Sequencing of libraries was performed on an Illumina NovaSeq with 2 x 150 bp paired-end reads. From the authors' description of their analysis: Demultiplexing of reads and collapsing into UMI-guided consensus sequences were performed with migec v1.2.7. Using mixcr v2.1.11, UMI consensuses were aligned to TRA and TRB V and J templates and then assembled into clonotypes. A clonotype was counted as expanded or contracted only if both edgeR and NoisET called the change significant, with noise models trained on biological replicates. For edgeR calls, the thresholds were a false discovery rate-adjusted p below 0.01 and a log2 fold-change of 1. As an exploratory analysis of dynamics, PCA with hierarchical clustering was applied to max-normalized trajectories of the 1000 most abundant clonotypes. Each responding clone was given a CD4 or CD8 phenotype based on the CD4+ and CD8+ repertoires, which had been sequenced separately. The raw public reads went through TCRdb reprocessing: fastp at Q25, MiXCR clone calling, in-frame beta chains kept. Rows merge per CDR3 protein into single entries with the most common DNA and genes. The V and J calls were determined by TCRdb, not by the authors. For this sample there are under 250,000 distinct CDR3 sequences; about 11% appear just once. The top ten constitute around 2.9% of the sample.

Ficoll-Paque density gradient centrifugation was the method used to isolate PBMCs. A word on this clonotype: What this receptor recognizes is not known. No much larger clone exists at a distance of one base, and base qualities are not known.

Germline trimming amounts to 4 bases on V and 5 bases on J, with 15 as the count of junction bases outside the gene matches. Reading the germline V gene (reference sequence) gives CDR1 SEHNR and CDR2 FQNEAQ. The CDR3, cysteine through phenylalanine, is 17 amino acids long. The sequence is cut down to CDR3 DNA, 51 bases in frame from base 1. The sample consisted of PBMCs or a T cell subset sorted from them (not recorded which). The sequence is built from TRBV7-9 and TRBJ2-5, and 8 junction bases match TRBD1. The sequence was obtained from a man between 18 and 29 years old who had mild COVID-19 (a few samples of this study predate the infection). The sample titles of this study are shuffled in the database, so cell type and time point are left out; the donor was told from shared clones. The CDR3 protein sequence reads: CASSSPDHGQGDETQYF. Read as DNA, the sequence is TGTGCCAGCAGCTCCCCCGACCACGGACAGGGAGACGAGACCCAGTACTTC. Here the CDR3 is joined to the reference TRBV7-9 and TRBJ2-5 genes, and the full variable domain is: DTGVSQNPRHKITKRGQNVTFRCDPISEHNRLYWYRQTLGQGPEFLTYFQNEAQLEKSRLLSDRFSAERPKGSFSTLEIQRTEQGDSAMYLCASSSPDHGQGDETQYFGPGTRLLVL.